This TCR beta chain was captured in a study of T cells after yellow fever vaccination. By share, this clonotype ranks as medium-sized. V was trimmed by 2 bases and J by 5 bases, leaving 13 bases between them. The length of the CDR3 is 15 residues. Notes on the study in general: It was the secondary response that reached its peak faster, day 5 versus 15, but it was weaker. The booster saw the reappearance of most primary-vaccination clones (96% CD4, 88% CD8).

A universal primer site and UMIs were added as TCR cDNA was made by 5'RACE template switching. TCRdb reprocessed the 5' RACE reads via MiXCR and lists one record per CDR3 protein. The table lists fewer than 20,000 distinct CDR3 sequences, 4% of them singletons, with 0.4% in the top ten. The specimen was PBMCs, either bulk or a sorted T-cell subset (CD4+, CD8+, memory, or dextramer-sorted; not recorded which), collected 15 days after the yellow fever booster vaccination. The genes are TRBV12-3 or TRBV12-4 and TRBJ2-1; D is undetermined. The receptor was derived from a man aged 30 to 39 who received the YFV17D yellow fever vaccine. CDR3 in amino acids: CASSLSVGYHNEQFF. The CDR3 nucleotides are TGTGCCAGCAGTTTATCGGTGGGGTACCACAATGAGCAGTTCTTC.